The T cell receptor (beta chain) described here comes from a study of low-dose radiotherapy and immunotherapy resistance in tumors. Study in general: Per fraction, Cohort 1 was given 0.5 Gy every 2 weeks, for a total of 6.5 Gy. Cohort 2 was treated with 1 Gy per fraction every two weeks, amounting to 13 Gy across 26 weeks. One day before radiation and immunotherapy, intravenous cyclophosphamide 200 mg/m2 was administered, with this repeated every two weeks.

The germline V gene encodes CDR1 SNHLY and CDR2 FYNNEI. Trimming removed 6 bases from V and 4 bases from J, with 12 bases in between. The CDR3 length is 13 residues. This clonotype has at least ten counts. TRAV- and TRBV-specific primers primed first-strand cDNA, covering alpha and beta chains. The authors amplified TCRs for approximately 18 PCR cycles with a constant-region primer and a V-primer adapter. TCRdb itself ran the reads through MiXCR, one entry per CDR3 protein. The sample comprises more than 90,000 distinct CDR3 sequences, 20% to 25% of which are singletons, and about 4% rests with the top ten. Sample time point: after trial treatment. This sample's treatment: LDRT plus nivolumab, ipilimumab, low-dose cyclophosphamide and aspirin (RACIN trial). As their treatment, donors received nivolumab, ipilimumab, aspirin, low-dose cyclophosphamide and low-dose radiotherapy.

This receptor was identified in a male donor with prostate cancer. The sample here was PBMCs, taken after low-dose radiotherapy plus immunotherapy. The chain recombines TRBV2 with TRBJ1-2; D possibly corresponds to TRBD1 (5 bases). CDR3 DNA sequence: TGTGCCAGCAGAGGAGACAGACCCTATGGCTACACCTTC. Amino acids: CASRGDRPYGYTF.